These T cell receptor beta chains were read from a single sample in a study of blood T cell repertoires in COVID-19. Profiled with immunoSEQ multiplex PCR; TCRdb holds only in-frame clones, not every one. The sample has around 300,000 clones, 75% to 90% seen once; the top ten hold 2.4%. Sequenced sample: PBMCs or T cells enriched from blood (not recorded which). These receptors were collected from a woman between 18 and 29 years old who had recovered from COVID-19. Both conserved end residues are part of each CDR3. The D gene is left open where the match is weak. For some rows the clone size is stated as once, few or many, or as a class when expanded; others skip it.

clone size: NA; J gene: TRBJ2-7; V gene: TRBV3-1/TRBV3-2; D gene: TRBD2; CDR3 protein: CASSQEAGTSGGLREQYF; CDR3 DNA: TGTGCCAGCAGCCAAGAAGCCGGGACTAGCGGGGGACTCCGCGAGCAGTACTTC
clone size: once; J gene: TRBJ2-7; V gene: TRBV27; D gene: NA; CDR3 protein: CASSLRGTYEQYF; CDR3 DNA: TGTGCCAGCAGTCTCCGGGGGACCTACGAGCAGTACTTC
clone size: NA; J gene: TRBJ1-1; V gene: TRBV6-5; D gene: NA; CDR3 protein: CAIRTVGFPEAFF; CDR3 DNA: TGTGCCATCCGGACAGTTGGTTTCCCTGAAGCTTTCTTT
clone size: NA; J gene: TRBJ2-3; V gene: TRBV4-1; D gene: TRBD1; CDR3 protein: CASSQDAGTVLTDTQYF; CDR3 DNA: TGCGCCAGCAGCCAAGACGCCGGGACAGTTCTCACAGATACGCAGTATTTT
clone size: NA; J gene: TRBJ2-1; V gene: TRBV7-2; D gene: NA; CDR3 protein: CASSLGSRPNEQFF; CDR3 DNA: TGTGCCAGCAGCTTAGGATCTAGACCCAATGAGCAGTTCTTC
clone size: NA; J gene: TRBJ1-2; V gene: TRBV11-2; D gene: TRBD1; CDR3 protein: CASSPGTGGFGYTF; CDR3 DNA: TGTGCCAGCAGCCCCGGGACAGGGGGCTTTGGCTACACCTTC
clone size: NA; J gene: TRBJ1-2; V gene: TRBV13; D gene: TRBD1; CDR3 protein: CASSSGTGNGYTF; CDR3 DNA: TGTGCCAGCAGCTCCGGGACAGGGAATGGCTACACCTTC
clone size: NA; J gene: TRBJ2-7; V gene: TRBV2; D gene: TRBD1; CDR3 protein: CASRGQYEQYF; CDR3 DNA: TGTGCCAGCAGGGGACAGTACGAGCAGTACTTC
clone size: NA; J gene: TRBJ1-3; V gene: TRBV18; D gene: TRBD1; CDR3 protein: CASSLGQGKAGNTIYF; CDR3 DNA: TGTGCCAGCTCACTTGGACAGGGTAAAGCTGGAAACACCATATATTTT
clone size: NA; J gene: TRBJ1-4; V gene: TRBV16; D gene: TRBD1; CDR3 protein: CASSRGTGMGKLFF; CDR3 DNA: TGTGCCAGCAGCCGTGGGACAGGGATGGGAAAACTGTTTTTT
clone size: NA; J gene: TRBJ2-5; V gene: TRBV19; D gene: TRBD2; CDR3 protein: CASGTRWETQYF; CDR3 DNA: TGTGCCAGTGGGACTAGATGGGAGACCCAGTACTTC
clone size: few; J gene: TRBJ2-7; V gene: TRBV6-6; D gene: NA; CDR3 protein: CASIAWGEENEQYF; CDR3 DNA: TGTGCCAGCATCGCGTGGGGGGAAGAAAACGAGCAGTACTTC
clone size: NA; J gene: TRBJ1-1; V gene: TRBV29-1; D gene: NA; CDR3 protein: CSVDTESEAFF; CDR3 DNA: TGCAGCGTTGACACGGAGAGTGAAGCTTTCTTT
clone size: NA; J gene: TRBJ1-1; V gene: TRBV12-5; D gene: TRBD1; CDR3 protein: CASGPNRGTGTEAFF; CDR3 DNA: TGTGCTAGTGGTCCCAACAGGGGGACTGGCACTGAAGCTTTCTTT
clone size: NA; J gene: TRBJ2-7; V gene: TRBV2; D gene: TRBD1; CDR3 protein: CASYFRDRVRNEQYF; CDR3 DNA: TGTGCCAGTTACTTCCGGGACAGGGTTCGGAACGAGCAGTACTTC
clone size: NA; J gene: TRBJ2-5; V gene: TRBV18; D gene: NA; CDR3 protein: CASSSGQKETQYF; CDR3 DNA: TGTGCCAGCTCATCTGGACAGAAAGAGACCCAGTACTTC
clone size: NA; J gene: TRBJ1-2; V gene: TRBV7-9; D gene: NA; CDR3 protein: CASSRDSNYGYTF; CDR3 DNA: TGTGCCAGCAGCCGCGACAGTAACTATGGCTACACCTTC
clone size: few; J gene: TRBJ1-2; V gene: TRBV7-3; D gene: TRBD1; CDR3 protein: CASSLAGTGAKWDGYTF; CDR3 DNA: TGTGCCAGCAGCTTAGCCGGGACAGGGGCTAAATGGGATGGCTACACCTTC
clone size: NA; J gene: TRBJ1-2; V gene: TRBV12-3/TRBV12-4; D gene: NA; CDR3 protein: CASRTPGQGYTF; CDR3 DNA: TGTGCCAGCCGTACCCCAGGCCAGGGCTACACCTTC
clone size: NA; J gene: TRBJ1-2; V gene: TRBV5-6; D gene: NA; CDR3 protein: CASSLALGANYGYTF; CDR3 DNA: TGTGCCAGCAGCTTGGCCTTGGGAGCTAACTATGGCTACACCTTC
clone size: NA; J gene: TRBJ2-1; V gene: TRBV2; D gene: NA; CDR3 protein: CASFGADDSFSYNEQFF; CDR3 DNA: TGTGCCAGCTTCGGTGCCGACGACTCCTTCTCCTACAATGAGCAGTTCTTC
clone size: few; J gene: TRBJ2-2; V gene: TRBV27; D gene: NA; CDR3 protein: CASSLAVNTGELFF; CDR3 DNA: TGTGCCAGCAGTTTGGCCGTTAACACCGGGGAGCTGTTTTTT
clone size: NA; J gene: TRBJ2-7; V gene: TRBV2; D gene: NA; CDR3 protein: CASSETGEQYF; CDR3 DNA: TGCGCCAGCAGTGAAACGGGCGAGCAGTACTTC
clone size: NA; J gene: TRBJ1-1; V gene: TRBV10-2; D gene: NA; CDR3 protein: CASTAGGRDTEAFF; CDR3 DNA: TGCGCCAGCACGGCGGGGGGGAGGGACACTGAAGCTTTCTTT